A selection of T cell receptor beta chains follows, all from one sample in a study of blood T cell repertoires in COVID-19. Sequencing was performed with immunoSEQ multiplex PCR; in TCRdb, only in-frame clones are kept and a portion is missing. Among 20,000 to 30,000 clones, roughly 92% were seen once, and the ten largest hold about 7.3%. The sequencing input was peripheral blood. These receptors all stem from a human donor in a cohort sampled during active COVID-19. Both conserved end residues are part of each CDR3. Fields, in order: J gene, clone size, V gene, D gene, CDR3 DNA, CDR3 protein. The D gene is left open where the match is weak. Some rows have no size entry. The others give once, few or many, or a class for an expanded clone.

>TRBJ2-2|.|TRBV7-6|.
TGTGCCAGCAGCTTAGGACGAGCGGCAAACACCGGGGAGCTGTTTTTT
CASSLGRAANTGELFF
>TRBJ1-2|.|TRBV6-5|TRBD1
TGTGCCAGCAGAAGACAGGGCAACTATGGCTACACCTTC
CASRRQGNYGYTF
>TRBJ1-3|.|TRBV5-6|TRBD1
TGTGCCAGCAGCTTCCACCTCAAGGGGGCCTCTGGAAACACCATATATTTT
CASSFHLKGASGNTIYF
>TRBJ1-4|.|TRBV5-6|.
TGTGCCAGCAGCTTGGCAGCAGGAGGGAATGAAAAACTGTTTTTT
CASSLAAGGNEKLFF
>TRBJ2-7|medium-sized|TRBV10-3|TRBD1
TGTGCCATCAGGCCGGGACAGGGATCGAGAGAGCAGTACTTC
CAIRPGQGSREQYF
>TRBJ2-5|.|TRBV28|.
TGTGCCACTTCGACAGATCTCCAAGAGACCCAGTACTTC
CATSTDLQETQYF
>TRBJ2-1|.|TRBV2|TRBD1
TGTGCCAGCAACGGGGACAGGGGTGGCTACAATGAGCAGTTCTTC
CASNGDRGGYNEQFF
>TRBJ1-1|.|TRBV29-1|.
TGCAGCGTTGACGGGGGGGCCGCCACTGAAGCTTTCTTT
CSVDGGAATEAFF
>TRBJ2-1|.|TRBV7-6|TRBD2
TGTGCCAGCAGCTTACAGGAGCGGGGTGAGCAGTTCTTC
CASSLQERGEQFF
>TRBJ2-3|.|TRBV5-1|TRBD2
TGCGCCAGCAGCTTGGAGTTAGCGGGTTCCAATACGCAGTATTTT
CASSLELAGSNTQYF
>TRBJ1-1|.|TRBV7-9|TRBD1
TGTGCCAGCAGCGTGGGACAGGGGGGACCTAAGAACACTGAAGCTTTCTTT
CASSVGQGGPKNTEAFF
>TRBJ2-7|.|TRBV11-2|.
TGTGCCAGCAGCTCAGCGGCGGGGCTCGAGCAGTACTTC
CASSSAAGLEQYF
>TRBJ2-3|.|TRBV5-1|TRBD1
TGCGCCAGCAGCTCTGGACAGGTTCACACAGATACGCAGTATTTT
CASSSGQVHTDTQYF